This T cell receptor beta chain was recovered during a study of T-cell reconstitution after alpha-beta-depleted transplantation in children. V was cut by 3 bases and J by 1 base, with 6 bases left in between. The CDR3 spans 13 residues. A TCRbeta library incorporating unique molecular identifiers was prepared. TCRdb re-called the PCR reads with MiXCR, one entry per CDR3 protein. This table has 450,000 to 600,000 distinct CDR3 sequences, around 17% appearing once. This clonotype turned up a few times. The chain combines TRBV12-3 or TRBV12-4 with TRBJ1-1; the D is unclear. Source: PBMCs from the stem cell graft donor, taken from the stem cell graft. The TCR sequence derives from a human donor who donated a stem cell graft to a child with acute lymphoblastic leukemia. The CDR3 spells CASSFYSNTEAFF. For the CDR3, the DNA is TGTGCCAGCAGTTTCTATTCGAACACTGAAGCTTTCTTT.